This T cell receptor beta chain came from a study of T-cell memory formation after mild COVID-19. Germline loops: CDR1 ENHRY, CDR2 SYGVKD. Trimming left V 0 bases short and J 2 bases short, with 19 bases between. This CDR3 comprises 18 residues. Via MiXCR, TCRdb re-called the 5' RACE reads, giving one row per CDR3 protein. This table has about 560,000 distinct CDR3 sequences, about a sixth appearing once. The receptor was derived from an adult woman who had mild COVID-19 (a few samples of this study predate the infection). Cell type and time point are not known. Sequenced sample: PBMCs or a T cell subset sorted from them (not recorded which). The chain uses TRBV10-3 and TRBJ2-5; weak D call: TRBD1 (5 bases). CDR3 protein: CAISESSLGESSQETQYF. CDR3 bases: TGTGCCATCAGTGAGTCATCTCTAGGGGAAAGCAGTCAAGAGACCCAGTACTTC.